Relative to its sample, the clone carrying this T cell receptor beta chain is medium-sized. Its specificity is unknown. TCRdb used MiXCR to reprocess the multiplex PCR reads, holding one entry per CDR3 protein. The data hold 20,000 to 25,000 distinct CDR3 sequences, with 45% to 75% observed a single time. CDR1 and CDR2 from the germline V gene are SGDLS and YYNGEE. After removal of 0 bases from V and 1 base from J, the junction contained 0 bases not matched to a gene. This CDR3 contains 15 residues. The entry originates in a study of breast tumors, draining lymph nodes, adjacent tissues. General study points: Luminal-like breast cancer showed significantly higher tumor–nontumor repertoire similarity than basal-like. Tumor repertoires ranked between lymph nodes and nontumor tissue in diversity, with V and J gene preferences. The lymph node origin of tumor T cells was framed as consistent with a hypothesis, not demonstrated.

Material: breast tumor tissue. V and J are TRBV9 and TRBJ2-7, with 11 bases identical to TRBD2. The receptor comes from a female donor with breast cancer. Some clones in this sample may be carry-over from other donors' samples. The CDR3 protein is CASSVGLAGSYEQYF. In DNA form, the CDR3 reads TGTGCCAGCAGCGTAGGACTAGCGGGATCCTACGAGCAGTACTTC.